The 8 T cell receptor beta chains given below trace back to one sample, sequenced in a study of blood T cell repertoires in COVID-19 (dated by TCRdb to the early 2020s). To prepare the library, the immunoSEQ multiplex PCR assay was applied. TCRdb limited this immuneACCESS table to in-frame rearrangements with V and J called. A share of clones is missing; checked studies link under half to unresolved V genes, and the rest is unexplained. This sample gives just over 150,000 clones in total; roughly 82% of them show up just once. The ten most abundant clones make up around 7% of the sample. The sample consisted of peripheral blood. Receptors were obtained from a woman aged 40-49 years with COVID-19, enrolled during active disease.

The V gene is TRBV27, the J gene TRBJ1-1; TRBD1 might be the D (5 bases). CDR3 size: 14 residues. The V end was cut by 5 bases, the J end by 1 base, with 11 bases between. Germline loops: CDR1 MNHEY, CDR2 SMNVEV (reference sequence). The CDR3 region is CASSPGLRNTEAFF. CDR3 sequence (DNA): TGTGCCAGCAGTCCGGGACTCCGGAACACTGAAGCTTTCTTT.

The V call is TRBV10-3, the J call TRBJ1-5, with a tentative D call TRBD1 (5 bases). Looked up from germline, CDR1 is ENHRY and CDR2 is SYGVKD. The CDR3 extends over 14 amino acids. The V gene lost 6 bases and the J gene lost 1 base, with 10 bases spanning the gap. The CDR3 nucleotides are TGTGCCATCAGGGGGGAGGGGAGCAATCAGCCCCAGCATTTT. Translating gives CAIRGEGSNQPQHF.

This sequence joins TRBV7-2 and TRBJ1-2, with a weak D call TRBD1 (6 bases). Trimming cost V 5 bases and J 1 base, with 17 bases left between them. The CDR3 runs 16 residues. Germline V gene lookup returns CDR1 SGHTA and CDR2 FQGNSA. In nucleotides, the CDR3 is TGTGCCAGCAGCCCTCACTCGGGACACCTTAACTATGGCTACACCTTC. Its translation is CASSPHSGHLNYGYTF.

This chain links TRBV5-1 with TRBJ2-2; no firm D call. V lost 4 bases and J 7 bases, leaving 14 bases between the germline ends. The CDR3 is made up of 14 amino acids. Germline assignment: CDR1 SGHRS and CDR2 YFSETQ. In DNA form, the CDR3 reads TGCGCCAGCAGCCCCCGAGAGTCCATCGGGGAGCTGTTTTTT. Protein: CASSPRESIGELFF.

This sequence joins TRBV6-5 and TRBJ1-1, with D possibly TRBD1 on 5 matching bases. The CDR3 length is 13 residues. V was trimmed by 0 bases and J by 4 bases, leaving 6 bases between them. The germline V gene has CDR1 MNHEY and CDR2 SVGAGI. The CDR3 DNA is TGTGCCAGCAGTTACTCCAGGGTCACTGAAGCTTTCTTT. This encodes CASSYSRVTEAFF.

The V call is TRBV5-1, the J call TRBJ2-1; the match to TRBD2 covers 13 bases. Germline V CDR1 and CDR2: SGHRS, YFSETQ. This CDR3 has 17 amino acids. Trimming took 4 bases from V and 6 from J; bases not matched to a gene: 10. The CDR3 DNA follows: TGCGCCAGCAGCCTGACCGGGACTAGCGGGACCGGCAATGAGCAGTTCTTC. Translating gives CASSLTGTSGTGNEQFF.

The chain is built from TRBV29-1 and TRBJ2-1; D is possibly TRBD2 (6 bases). Germline CDR1 and CDR2: SQVTM and ANQGSEA. The V and J ends lost 4 bases and 6 bases respectively, with 10 bases between them. The CDR3 length is 12 residues. CDR3 in amino acids: CSVGLVSNEQFF. CDR3 nucleotide sequence: TGCAGCGTTGGACTAGTCAGCAATGAGCAGTTCTTC.

The chain employs TRBV19 and TRBJ2-7; D is possibly TRBD2 (6 bases). Deletions cut 1 base from V and 5 bases from J, with 9 bases between. This CDR3 comprises 13 residues. The germline gives CDR1 LNHDA, CDR2 SQIVND (reference sequence). The CDR3: CASSIVGRNEQYF. The CDR3 nucleotides read TGTGCCAGTAGTATAGTAGGGAGGAACGAGCAGTACTTC. Full variable domain (rest looked up from reference TRBV19 and TRBJ2-7): DGGITQSPKYLFRKEGQNVTLSCEQNLNHDAMYWYRQDPGQGLRLIYYSQIVNDFQKGDIAEGYSVSREKKESFPLTVTSAQKNPTAFYLCASSIVGRNEQYFGPGTRLTVT.